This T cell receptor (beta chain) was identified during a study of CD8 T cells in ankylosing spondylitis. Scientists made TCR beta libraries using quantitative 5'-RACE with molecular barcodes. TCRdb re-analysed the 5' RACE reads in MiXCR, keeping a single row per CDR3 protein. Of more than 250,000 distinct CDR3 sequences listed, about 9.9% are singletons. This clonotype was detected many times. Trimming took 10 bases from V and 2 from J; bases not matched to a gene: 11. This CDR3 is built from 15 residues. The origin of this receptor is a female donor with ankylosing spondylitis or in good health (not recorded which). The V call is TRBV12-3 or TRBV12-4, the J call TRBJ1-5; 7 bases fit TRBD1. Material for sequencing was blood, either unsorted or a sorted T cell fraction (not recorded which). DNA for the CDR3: TGTGCCACCGCCGTACAGGGGAATGGCAATCAGCCCCAGCATTTT. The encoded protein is CATAVQGNGNQPQHF.